The present T cell receptor (beta chain) was sequenced within a study of beta chain features in type 1 diabetes. This clone was picked up a small number of times. Its matching antigen is unknown. Study results and limitations: All four CD4+ subsets of Type 1 diabetes patients contained TCRB CDR3s that were moderately but significantly shorter.

Expressed TCRB transcripts were sequenced because the entire RNA isolate underwent reverse transcription. Libraries were prepared by immunoSEQ multiplex PCR; TCRdb keeps only in-frame clonotypes and omits some of them. This table has 640,000 or so clones, 10% to 15% appearing once. The CDR3 has 18 residues. With 2 bases clipped from V and 0 bases from J, the junction kept 5 bases outside the gene matches. Germline V gene sequence: CDR1 SGHNT, CDR2 YENEEA. The source is a man younger than 35 with type 1 diabetes. The rearrangement joins TRBV11-3 to TRBJ2-2, with 11 bases lining up with TRBD1. Sequencing used naive CD4+ T cells from blood. The CDR3 loop reads CASSLQDRGQTNTGELFF. The CDR3 DNA is TGTGCCAGCAGCTTACAGGACAGGGGGCAAACGAACACCGGGGAGCTGTTTTTT.